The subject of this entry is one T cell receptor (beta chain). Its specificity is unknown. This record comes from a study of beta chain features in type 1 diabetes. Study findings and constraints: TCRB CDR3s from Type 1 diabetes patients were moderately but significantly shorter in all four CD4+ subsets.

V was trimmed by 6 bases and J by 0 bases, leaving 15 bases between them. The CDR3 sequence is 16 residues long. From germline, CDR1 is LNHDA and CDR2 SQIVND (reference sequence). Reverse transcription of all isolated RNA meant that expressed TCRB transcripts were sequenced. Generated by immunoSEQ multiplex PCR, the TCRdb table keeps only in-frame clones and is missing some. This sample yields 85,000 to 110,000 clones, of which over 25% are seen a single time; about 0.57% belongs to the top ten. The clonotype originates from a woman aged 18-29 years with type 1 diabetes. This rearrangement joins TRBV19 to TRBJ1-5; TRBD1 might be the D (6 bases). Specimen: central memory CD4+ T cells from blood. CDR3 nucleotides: TGTGCCAGTAGGCCGCAGGGGACGACTAGCAATCAGCCCCAGCATTTT. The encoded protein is CASRPQGTTSNQPQHF.